Listed below are T cell receptor beta chains from one sample, sequenced in a study of OX40 agonist ivuxolimab in advanced cancers. Profiling relied on immunoSEQ multiplex PCR, and the TCRdb table lists in-frame clones only, not all of them. The sample has approximately 56,000 clones, 75% to 90% seen once. Material: CD4+ or CD8+ T cells sorted from blood, obtained in a trial of the OX40 agonist ivuxolimab. Source of these receptors: an adult with an advanced solid tumor such as melanoma, head and neck, liver or kidney cancer. The CDR3 runs from the conserved cysteine through the conserved F or W. A D gene is named only where the DNA matches it firmly. Size is omitted from some rows. Given values are once, few, many or a class for expanded clones.

d_call: -; j_call: TRBJ2-7; clone_size: few; v_call: TRBV19; cdr3_nt: TGTGCCAGTAGCCTCGAAGGCTACGAGCAGTACTTC; cdr3_aa: CASSLEGYEQYF
d_call: -; j_call: TRBJ2-5; clone_size: -; v_call: TRBV5-5; cdr3_nt: TGTGCCAGCAGCTTGTCTCTAGCCGTTGAGACCCAGTACTTC; cdr3_aa: CASSLSLAVETQYF
d_call: -; j_call: TRBJ1-2; clone_size: -; v_call: TRBV11-2; cdr3_nt: TGTGCCAGCAGCCCAACGGGGGACTCCTATGGCTACACCTTC; cdr3_aa: CASSPTGDSYGYTF
d_call: -; j_call: TRBJ2-1; clone_size: -; v_call: TRBV5-1; cdr3_nt: TGCGCCAGCAGCTTGGGGCGGGGGCACAATGAGCAGTTCTTC; cdr3_aa: CASSLGRGHNEQFF
d_call: -; j_call: TRBJ1-2; clone_size: few; v_call: TRBV30; cdr3_nt: TGTGCCTGGAGTGTATTGGGGGTGGATGGCTACACCTTC; cdr3_aa: CAWSVLGVDGYTF
d_call: -; j_call: TRBJ1-5; clone_size: once; v_call: TRBV7-9; cdr3_nt: TGTGCCAGCAGCTCTTCTGGATCCAATCAGCCCCAGCATTTT; cdr3_aa: CASSSSGSNQPQHF
d_call: -; j_call: TRBJ2-5; clone_size: once; v_call: TRBV30; cdr3_nt: TGTGCCTGGAGTGGAATCAGCCAAGAGACCCAGTACTTC; cdr3_aa: CAWSGISQETQYF
d_call: TRBD1; j_call: TRBJ2-7; clone_size: once; v_call: TRBV27; cdr3_nt: TGTGCCAGCAGTCCCGGGACAGGGTACGAGCAGTACTTC; cdr3_aa: CASSPGTGYEQYF
d_call: TRBD1; j_call: TRBJ1-1; clone_size: -; v_call: TRBV19; cdr3_nt: TGTGCCAGTAGTGTCCCGGGACAGCCCACTGAAGCTTTCTTT; cdr3_aa: CASSVPGQPTEAFF
d_call: -; j_call: TRBJ2-5; clone_size: -; v_call: TRBV7-7; cdr3_nt: TGTGCTAGCAGACCTTCGACAGTGGGTGGTGAGACCCAGTACTTC; cdr3_aa: CASRPSTVGGETQYF
d_call: -; j_call: TRBJ2-7; clone_size: -; v_call: TRBV7-2; cdr3_nt: TGTGCCAGCAGCTTAGACCAGTTTGGGGCGCCTCTCCTACACGAGCAGTACTTC; cdr3_aa: CASSLDQFGAPLLHEQYF
d_call: -; j_call: TRBJ1-5; clone_size: -; v_call: TRBV4-3; cdr3_nt: TGCGCCAGCAGCCAAGATCGGAACAGCAATCAGCCCCAGCATTTT; cdr3_aa: CASSQDRNSNQPQHF
d_call: TRBD1; j_call: TRBJ1-1; clone_size: -; v_call: TRBV19; cdr3_nt: TGTGCCAGTAGTATCCAGGGGGGTAACACTGAAGCTTTCTTT; cdr3_aa: CASSIQGGNTEAFF
d_call: -; j_call: TRBJ2-2; clone_size: -; v_call: TRBV7-9; cdr3_nt: TGTGCCAGCAGCCAAGTCCCGGGGGTCTACACCGGGGAGCTGTTTTTT; cdr3_aa: CASSQVPGVYTGELFF
d_call: -; j_call: TRBJ2-7; clone_size: once; v_call: TRBV7-9; cdr3_nt: TGTGCCAGCAGCTTATCCCTGGGGTCCGAGCAGTACTTC; cdr3_aa: CASSLSLGSEQYF
d_call: -; j_call: TRBJ1-4; clone_size: -; v_call: TRBV2; cdr3_nt: TGTGCCAGCAGTTACCCCCAGGGTTATAATGAAAAACTGTTTTTT; cdr3_aa: CASSYPQGYNEKLFF
d_call: -; j_call: TRBJ1-5; clone_size: -; v_call: TRBV27; cdr3_nt: TGTGCCAGCAGTTTATCGGTGACGGGAGGTTCGCCCCAGCATTTT; cdr3_aa: CASSLSVTGGSPQHF
d_call: -; j_call: TRBJ1-2; clone_size: -; v_call: TRBV5-4; cdr3_nt: TGTGCCAGCAGCACAGCGACTGGGTACTATGGCTACACCTTC; cdr3_aa: CASSTATGYYGYTF
d_call: TRBD1; j_call: TRBJ1-2; clone_size: -; v_call: TRBV30; cdr3_nt: TGTGCCTGGTCCTCGGGGCCAGGGGGCTATGGCTACACCTTC; cdr3_aa: CAWSSGPGGYGYTF
d_call: -; j_call: TRBJ2-6; clone_size: -; v_call: TRBV6-6; cdr3_nt: TGTGCCAGCAGTTACGGCGGCTCTGGGGCCAACGTCCTGACTTTC; cdr3_aa: CASSYGGSGANVLTF
d_call: -; j_call: TRBJ1-2; clone_size: -; v_call: TRBV7-9; cdr3_nt: TGTGCCAGCAGCTTGGGGAAAGCGGACTATGGCTACACCTTC; cdr3_aa: CASSLGKADYGYTF
d_call: -; j_call: TRBJ1-1; clone_size: few; v_call: TRBV9; cdr3_nt: TGTGCCAGCAGCGTAGCAAGGGACACTGAAGCTTTCTTT; cdr3_aa: CASSVARDTEAFF
d_call: TRBD1; j_call: TRBJ2-3; clone_size: -; v_call: TRBV7-8; cdr3_nt: TGTGCCAGCAGCAAGAAGGACAGGGACCTCACAGATACGCAGTATTTT; cdr3_aa: CASSKKDRDLTDTQYF
d_call: -; j_call: TRBJ1-6; clone_size: -; v_call: TRBV5-1; cdr3_nt: TGCGCCAGCAGCGAGGACTGGAGCTCCTATAATTCACCCCTCCACTTT; cdr3_aa: CASSEDWSSYNSPLHF
d_call: -; j_call: TRBJ2-7; clone_size: -; v_call: TRBV9; cdr3_nt: TGTGCCAGCAGCGTAGGGGACAACCCCTACGAGCAGTACTTC; cdr3_aa: CASSVGDNPYEQYF
d_call: -; j_call: TRBJ1-1; clone_size: -; v_call: TRBV4-1; cdr3_nt: TGCGCCAGCAGTCGGCAGCTGAACACTGAAGCTTTCTTT; cdr3_aa: CASSRQLNTEAFF
d_call: -; j_call: TRBJ1-1; clone_size: -; v_call: TRBV4-1; cdr3_nt: TGCGCCAGCAGCGACGGGAGGGGGGTAGACACTGAAGCTTTCTTT; cdr3_aa: CASSDGRGVDTEAFF
d_call: -; j_call: TRBJ2-2; clone_size: -; v_call: TRBV11-3; cdr3_nt: TGTGCCAGCAGCTTAGTAGGCCGATCGGGGTTCACCGGGGAGCTGTTTTTT; cdr3_aa: CASSLVGRSGFTGELFF